One and the same sample provided the 27 T cell receptor beta chains below, sequenced in a study of cytomegalovirus exposure and HLA in healthy donors. Primers included in the PCR were 60 Vbeta and 13 Jbeta primers. TCRdb's table, derived via immunoSEQ multiplex PCR, lists solely in-frame clones and lacks some. The sample lists around 94,000 clones; around 77% were seen once. Material: PBMCs. These receptors all come from a woman in her sixties or seventies in good health and CMV-seropositive.

This sequence joins TRBV6-5 and TRBJ2-5; 10 nucleotides line up with TRBD1. Germline V gene data show CDR1 as MNHEY and CDR2 as SVGAGI. The CDR3 sequence is 13 residues long. J lost 7 bases, V lost 6 bases, and 5 bases had no gene match. In nucleotides, the CDR3 is TGTGCCAGCAGCCGGGACAGGGGACGGACCCAGTACTTC. It specifies CASSRDRGRTQYF.

The rearrangement links TRBV11-3 to TRBJ1-1; no clear D gene. V shed 2 bases and J shed 1 base, with 2 bases lying between them. CDR3 length: 12 amino acids. Germline CDR1 is SGHNT and CDR2 is YENEEA. The CDR3 nucleotides are TGTGCCAGCAGCTTACGGAACACTGAAGCTTTCTTT. As protein: CASSLRNTEAFF.

The chain couples TRBV7-9 to TRBJ2-5; D is unclear. The germline V and J ends were trimmed by 1 base and 8 bases, with 8 bases remaining between them. This CDR3 has 12 residues. Germline values: CDR1 SEHNR, CDR2 FQNEAQ (reference sequence). CDR3 sequence (DNA): TGTGCCAGCAGCTTAGACTTTGAAACCCAGTACTTC. Translation: CASSLDFETQYF.

The J gene is TRBJ2-5, the V gene TRBV15; unclear D gene. The CDR3 consists of 11 residues. The ends were cut back, 1 base at V and 13 bases at J, with 10 bases in the middle. The V gene's germline CDR1 is LNHNV and CDR2 YYDKDF (reference sequence). CDR3 sequence: CATSRASSLYF. The CDR3 nucleotides are TGTGCCACCAGCAGAGCCTCGAGCCTGTACTTC.

A word on this clone: Because the CDR3's place on the DNA is in doubt, the DNA is left out and the CDR3 is given as listed by TCRdb. The chain couples TRBV10-3 to TRBJ2-7; the listed D gene, TRBD1, was not tested against the DNA. 14 amino acids form the CDR3, both terminal residues included. Germline-derived CDR1 and CDR2 are ENHRY and SYGVKD. This CDR3 is CAIFAPGGNYEQYF.

This sequence joins TRBV10-2 and TRBJ1-1; possible D gene TRBD1, 5 bases. The V gene's germline CDR1 is WSHSY and CDR2 SAAADI. Between the trimmed V and J ends, which lost 4 bases and 5 bases, there was a span of 8 bases. CDR3 length: 12 residues. CDR3 sequence: CASSGGGTEAFF. Written as DNA, the CDR3 is TGCGCCAGCAGTGGGGGGGGAACTGAAGCTTTCTTT.

The rearrangement joins TRBV28 to TRBJ2-7, with 10 nucleotides matching TRBD2. V was clipped by 5 bases and J by 13 bases; unmatched bases: 8. The CDR3 consists of 12 residues. Germline loops: CDR1 MDHEN, CDR2 SYDVKM. The CDR3 DNA reads TGTGCCAGCAGTCCCCTAGCGGGAGTTGTATACTTC. Translated: CASSPLAGVVYF.

The chain joins TRBV7-9 to TRBJ2-1; D is ambiguous. The germline V gene encodes CDR1 SEHNR and CDR2 FQNEAQ (reference sequence). This CDR3 has 12 residues. With 0 bases removed from V and 12 bases from J, the gap between germline ends came to 9 bases. The CDR3 here is CASSLAAGGQFF. The CDR3 region has the DNA TGTGCCAGCAGCTTAGCGGCCGGCGGGCAGTTCTTC.

The CDR3 loop reads CASSAYSGRTVDTQYF. The CDR3 coding sequence is TGTGCCAGTAGTGCCTATAGCGGGAGAACCGTAGATACGCAGTATTTT. This chain connects TRBV19 to TRBJ2-3; 9 positions match TRBD2. The CDR3 has 16 residues. Germline V gene lookup returns CDR1 LNHDA and CDR2 SQIVND (reference sequence). V dropped 5 bases and J dropped 5; count of bases not matched to a gene: 11.

This clone was counted many times. The V and J genes are TRBV4-1 and TRBJ2-3, with 9 positions matching TRBD1. J was trimmed by 4 bases and V by 6 bases; bases with no gene match: 8. The CDR3 contains 15 residues. Germline V gene data show CDR1 as MGHRA and CDR2 as YSYEKL. For the CDR3, the DNA is TGCGCCAGCAGTAAAAACAGGGGGCGGGCAGATACGCAGTATTTT. Translation gives CASSKNRGRADTQYF.

The chain combines TRBV20-1 with TRBJ1-2; D ambiguous. Trimming stripped 6 bases from V and 4 bases from J, with 9 bases between. The CDR3 is made up of 11 amino acids. Germline V gene data show CDR1 as DFQATT and CDR2 as SNEGSKA (reference sequence). Written as DNA, the CDR3 is TGCAGTGCCCCTTACAGCTATGGCTACACCTTC. This encodes CSAPYSYGYTF.

J is TRBJ1-1 and V is TRBV20-1; D unresolved. Deletions cut 6 bases from V and 6 bases from J, with 11 bases between. Germline loops: CDR1 DFQATT, CDR2 SNEGSKA (reference sequence). CDR3 size: 11 residues. This CDR3 is CSALDGPEAFF. Written as DNA, the CDR3 is TGCAGTGCCTTAGATGGGCCTGAAGCTTTCTTT.

This clone has a handful of counts. DNA for the CDR3: TGTGCCAGCAGCTTGGGTACAGGTAATCAGCCCCAGCATTTT. This sequence encodes CASSLGTGNQPQHF. The chain has TRBV5-6 and TRBJ1-5; a possible D gene is TRBD1 (5 bases). The germline V gene has CDR1 SGHDT and CDR2 YYEEEE. The ends were cut back, 0 bases at V and 4 bases at J, with 8 bases in the middle. There are 14 residues in the CDR3.

A few counts support this clone. The chain carries TRBV10-2 and TRBJ2-7; D remains unclear. Per the germline V gene, CDR1 is WSHSY and CDR2 is SAAADI. CDR3 length: 11 residues. V gave up 6 bases and J gave up 4 bases, with 7 bases separating them. CDR3 residues: CASSPLYEQYF. The CDR3 nucleotides are TGCGCCAGCAGCCCCCTGTACGAGCAGTACTTC.

There are a few counts of this clone. The V call is TRBV7-9, the J call TRBJ1-2, with D perhaps matching TRBD1 (6 bases). CDR3 length equals 14 residues. V was trimmed by 2 bases and J by 3 bases, leaving 10 bases between them. Germline lookup yields CDR1 SEHNR and CDR2 FQNEAQ (reference sequence). CDR3 nucleotide sequence: TGTGCCAGCAGCTTAACAGGGAGGGACTATGGCTACACCTTC. Its translation: CASSLTGRDYGYTF.

This clone has only one observation. This chain uses TRBV28 with TRBJ1-1; 8 positions match TRBD1. V gave up 6 bases and J gave up 10 bases; unmatched junction bases: 7. In germline, CDR1 is MDHEN, CDR2 SYDVKM. The length of the CDR3 is 12 residues. CDR3 sequence: CASSYGQGTAFF. CDR3 coding DNA: TGTGCCAGCAGCTACGGACAGGGAACAGCTTTCTTT.

The CDR3 sequence is CASSLAGIIRAGTNEKLFF. As DNA, the CDR3 is TGTGCCAGCAGCTTGGCCGGTATTATTAGGGCGGGGACGAATGAAAAACTGTTTTTT. V gene TRBV5-5 combines with J gene TRBJ1-4; D might be TRBD1 (5 bases). The CDR3 runs 19 residues. Trimming cost V 0 bases and J 5 bases, with 23 bases left between them. Germline values: CDR1 SGHKS, CDR2 YYEKEE (reference sequence).

This sequence joins TRBV2 and TRBJ2-5; 12 bases line up with TRBD2. CDR3 length equals 16 residues. After removal of 4 bases from V and 5 bases from J, the junction contained 8 bases not matched to a gene. Germline V gives CDR1 SNHLY, CDR2 FYNNEI. CDR3 amino acids: CASSGLAGGPIETQYF. The CDR3 coding sequence is TGTGCCAGCAGTGGGCTAGCGGGAGGGCCGATTGAGACCCAGTACTTC. Full variable domain (remainder filled in from reference TRBV2 and TRBJ2-5): EPEVTQTPSHQVTQMGQEVILRCVPISNHLYFYWYRQILGQKVEFLVSFYNNEISEKSEIFDDQFSVERPDGSNFTLKIRSTKLEDSAMYFCASSGLAGGPIETQYFGPGTRLLVL.

The rearrangement joins TRBV7-8 to TRBJ2-1; 11 bases are a match to TRBD2. This CDR3 has 16 residues. V lost 5 bases and J lost 4; bases outside the gene matches: 7. Germline loops: CDR1 SGHVS, CDR2 FQNEAQ. The CDR3 sequence: CASSLASGRPYNEQFF. DNA for the CDR3: TGTGCCAGCAGCCTGGCTAGCGGGAGGCCATACAATGAGCAGTTCTTC.

This clone was seen more than once but under ten times. The junction differs from germline at one of its ends, possibly a read error. The rearrangement uses TRBV28 and TRBJ2-7, with TRBD1 matching over 9 bases. The germline V gene has CDR1 MDHEN and CDR2 SYDVKM. This CDR3 is built from 12 residues. This chain's CDR3 is CASSSIGTGIRF. DNA for the CDR3: TGTGCCAGCAGTTCTATCGGGACAGGGATCCGATTC.

The rearrangement links TRBV5-1 to TRBJ2-1; 12 positions match TRBD1. The length of the CDR3 is 16 residues. CDR1 and CDR2 (germline): SGHRS, YFSETQ. V dropped 3 bases and J dropped 7; count of bases not matched to a gene: 8. The CDR3 DNA reads as TGCGCCAGCAGCTCTACCGGGACAGGGGGCTTGAATGAGCAGTTCTTC. This gives the protein CASSSTGTGGLNEQFF.

The rearrangement uses TRBV4-1 and TRBJ2-5; 7 bases fit TRBD1. CDR1 MGHRA and CDR2 YSYEKL come from the germline V gene. The trim removed 3 bases at V and 4 bases at J, leaving 14 bases unmatched. This CDR3 region has 17 residues. The CDR3 loop reads CASSHTINQGVTETQYF. CDR3 coding DNA: TGCGCCAGCAGCCATACCATCAATCAGGGGGTGACAGAGACCCAGTACTTC.

V is TRBV6-6 and J is TRBJ2-7, with 7 bases matching TRBD2. The germline V gene encodes CDR1 MNHNY and CDR2 SVGAGI (reference sequence). V dropped 10 bases and J dropped 2; count of bases not matched to a gene: 8. This CDR3 region has 13 residues. CDR3 sequence: CATGAGEPYEQYF. The DNA of the CDR3 is TGTGCCACCGGGGCGGGAGAGCCCTACGAGCAGTACTTC.

This sequence joins TRBV9 and TRBJ2-5, with D possibly TRBD2 on 5 matching bases. Germline V lookup: CDR1 SGDLS, CDR2 YYNGEE. The CDR3 has 16 amino acids. The ends were cut back, 0 bases at V and 5 bases at J, with 17 bases in the middle. This CDR3 is CASSVGDGLPRETQYF. In DNA form, the CDR3 reads TGTGCCAGCAGCGTAGGGGATGGACTCCCGCGTGAGACCCAGTACTTC.

V is TRBV6-1 and J is TRBJ1-1, with D possibly being TRBD1 (5 bases). Germline V CDR1 and CDR2: MNHNS, SASEGT. Trimming pared 6 bases from V and 0 bases from J, leaving 11 bases between. This CDR3 comprises 14 residues. The CDR3 loop reads CASREQALNTEAFF. DNA for the CDR3: TGTGCCAGCAGGGAACAGGCCTTGAACACTGAAGCTTTCTTT.

The chain carries TRBV4-1 and TRBJ2-1; 9 nucleotides align to TRBD2. With V trimmed by 0 bases and J by 6 bases, 6 bases remained unmatched. Germline-derived CDR1 and CDR2 are MGHRA and YSYEKL. CDR3 length: 16 amino acids. The CDR3, as DNA: TGCGCCAGCAGCCAAGATGCGGGAGGGTACAGCAATGAGCAGTTCTTC. It translates to CASSQDAGGYSNEQFF.

This clone was detected a few times. The V gene is TRBV6-5, the J gene TRBJ2-5; 8 bases fit TRBD1. The CDR3 consists of 13 residues. J gave up 6 bases and V 5 bases, and 5 bases lay outside the gene matches. Germline values: CDR1 MNHEY, CDR2 SVGAGI. CDR3 nucleotide sequence: TGTGCCAGCAGTGACAGGGGATCCAAGACCCAGTACTTC. Its translation is CASSDRGSKTQYF.